The clone carrying this T cell receptor (beta chain) was observed a handful of times. Each CDR3 protein gets one entry after TCRdb re-called the RACE reads with MiXCR. The sample has about 80,000 distinct CDR3 sequences; about 14% are singletons. The data were obtained in a study of human T cells and chemical hapten exposure. Germline V gene lookup returns CDR1 SGHAT and CDR2 FQNNGV. The CDR3 sequence is 15 residues long. Trimming removed 5 bases from V and 2 bases from J; junction bases left unmatched: 6. The sample's time point: pre-sensitization, week 0. Treatment meaning: therapeutic diphenylcyclopropenone sensitization with weekly scalp DPC.

This receptor was identified in a woman aged 45-60 years with alopecia areata. Some clones in this sample may be carry-over from other donors' samples. V usage is TRBV11-2 and J usage is TRBJ2-3, with 8 bases aligning to TRBD2. The sample was whole blood, taken in connection with sensitization to the hapten diphenylcyclopropenone (DPC). CDR3 in amino acids: CASSHGTRHTDTQYF. The DNA of the CDR3 is TGTGCCAGCAGCCATGGGACTAGGCACACAGATACGCAGTATTTT.